The 31 T cell receptor beta chains reported below all come from one sample, sequenced in a study of cytomegalovirus exposure and HLA in healthy donors. Produced via immunoSEQ multiplex PCR; TCRdb's table is partial and in-frame only. The sample yields 200,000 or so clones, around 80% seen once. The sequencing input was PBMCs. Source of these receptors: a woman in her 30s in good health and CMV-seropositive.

This clone has ten or more counts. The V gene is TRBV7-9, the J gene TRBJ2-1; 7 bases are shared with TRBD2. Per the germline V gene, CDR1 is SEHNR and CDR2 is FQNEAQ (reference sequence). The CDR3 loop spans 18 amino acids. Trimming cost V 6 bases and J 3 bases; bases outside gene matches: 17. CDR3 sequence reads: CASSAGWWLAGDYNEQFF. In DNA, the CDR3 is TGTGCCAGCAGTGCCGGTTGGTGGTTAGCGGGTGACTACAATGAGCAGTTCTTC.

The chain is built from TRBV6-5 and TRBJ2-7, with 8 bases that match TRBD2. The CDR3 totals 15 residues. V shed 6 bases and J 0 bases; nucleotides not matched to a gene: 7. Germline V gene data show CDR1 as MNHEY and CDR2 as SVGAGI. The CDR3 sequence is CASSPTSGSSYEQYF. DNA for the CDR3: TGTGCCAGCAGCCCCACTAGCGGTTCCTCCTACGAGCAGTACTTC.

The J gene is TRBJ2-2, the V gene TRBV15; unclear D gene. CDR3 length equals 13 residues. V shed 5 bases and J shed 6 bases, with 10 bases lying between them. Germline V gene data show CDR1 as LNHNV and CDR2 as YYDKDF (reference sequence). The CDR3 region has the DNA TGTGCCACCAGCGTGGCGGTCTCCGGGGAGCTGTTTTTT. As protein: CATSVAVSGELFF.

The chain has TRBV25-1 and TRBJ1-1; D remains ambiguous. The CDR3 runs to 15 residues. The V end lost 2 bases, the J end lost 0 bases, and 10 bases lay between the germline ends. Germline CDR1 and CDR2: MGHDK and SYGVNS. This chain's CDR3 is CASSERSGMNTEAFF. The CDR3 DNA follows: TGTGCCAGCAGTGAACGTTCGGGAATGAACACTGAAGCTTTCTTT.

The rearrangement links TRBV29-1 to TRBJ1-5, with D unresolved. Deletions cut 5 bases from V and 5 bases from J, with 16 bases between. Per germline, CDR1 SQVTM and CDR2 ANQGSEA. This CDR3 has 14 residues. The CDR3 region is CSVQYQDGDQPQHF. CDR3 DNA sequence: TGCAGCGTTCAGTATCAGGATGGCGATCAGCCCCAGCATTTT.

The chain has TRBV10-3 and TRBJ2-1, with a weak D call TRBD1 (7 bases). The germline V and J ends were trimmed by 6 bases and 0 bases, with 15 bases remaining between them. This CDR3 comprises 16 residues. Germline V lookup: CDR1 ENHRY, CDR2 SYGVKD. CDR3 protein: CAISAQGGSSYNEQFF. The CDR3 nucleotides are TGTGCCATCAGCGCGCAGGGGGGTAGCTCCTACAATGAGCAGTTCTTC.

The J gene is TRBJ2-7, the V gene TRBV19, with 7 bases matching TRBD1. V shed 6 bases and J 5 bases; nucleotides not matched to a gene: 7. Germline V gene lookup returns CDR1 LNHDA and CDR2 SQIVND (reference sequence). This CDR3 is 13 amino acids long. CDR3 region: CASSATGINEQYF. The CDR3 DNA reads as TGTGCCAGTAGCGCGACAGGGATCAACGAGCAGTACTTC.

The chain recombines TRBV2 with TRBJ2-7, with 10 bases identical to TRBD1. CDR1 is SNHLY and CDR2 is FYNNEI in the germline V gene. The ends lost 8 bases at V and 6 bases at J; junction bases unmatched: 4. The CDR3 sequence is 12 residues long. As DNA, the CDR3 is TGTGCCAGCGGGGACAGGGGCGCCGAGCAGTACTTC. It yields the protein CASGDRGAEQYF.

The V and J genes are TRBV7-9 and TRBJ2-7; weak D call: TRBD1 (6 bases). The CDR3 contains 13 residues. Trimming stripped 5 bases from V and 2 bases from J, with 10 bases between. The germline gives CDR1 SEHNR, CDR2 FQNEAQ (reference sequence). The CDR3 bases are TGTGCCAGCAGCATACAGGGAGCCTACGAGCAGTACTTC. This gives the protein CASSIQGAYEQYF.

The V gene is TRBV28, the J gene TRBJ1-5; D is unresolved. This CDR3 spans 14 amino acids. Trimming removed 5 bases at V and 1 base at J, with 9 bases between. The germline gives CDR1 MDHEN, CDR2 SYDVKM. The CDR3 DNA reads as TGTGCCAGCAGTGCAGGTTTAAGCAATCAGCCCCAGCATTTT. Protein: CASSAGLSNQPQHF. The variable domain in full, with the rest retrieved from reference TRBV28 and TRBJ1-5, is DVKVTQSSRYLVKRTGEKVFLECVQDMDHENMFWYRQDPGLGLRLIYFSYDVKMKEKGDIPEGYSVSREKKERFSLILESASTNQTSMYLCASSAGLSNQPQHFGDGTRLSIL.

The chain joins TRBV27 to TRBJ1-4; 7 nucleotides agree with TRBD1. V shed 2 bases and J 8 bases; nucleotides not matched to a gene: 5. The CDR3 is 14 residues long. CDR1 and CDR2 from the germline V gene are MNHEY and SMNVEV (reference sequence). CDR3: CASSLVGGFEKLFF. The CDR3 coding sequence is TGTGCCAGCAGTTTAGTAGGGGGCTTCGAAAAACTGTTTTTT.

Only a few counts were recorded for this clone. The chain couples TRBV18 to TRBJ1-2, with 8 bases aligning to TRBD1. V lost 10 bases and J lost 6; bases outside the gene matches: 19. This CDR3 has 16 residues. Per germline, CDR1 KGHSH and CDR2 LQKENI. The CDR3 region is CATVLNTGTGVNGYTF. The CDR3 DNA reads as TGTGCCACCGTTCTAAATACCGGGACAGGTGTGAATGGCTACACCTTC.

V and J are TRBV7-2 and TRBJ2-1, with a weak D call TRBD1 (6 bases). This CDR3 has 15 residues. Germline CDR1 reads SGHTA; CDR2 reads FQGNSA. The V gene lost 5 bases and the J gene lost 3 bases, with 14 bases spanning the gap. CDR3 sequence reads: CASSPQGFLYNEQFF. DNA of the CDR3: TGTGCCAGCAGCCCTCAGGGGTTCCTCTACAATGAGCAGTTCTTC.

CDR3 protein: CASSLDRSSGNTIYF. The CDR3, as DNA: TGTGCCAGCAGCTTGGACAGAAGCTCTGGAAACACCATATATTTT. The gene calls are TRBV7-9 and TRBJ1-3, with a tentative D call TRBD1 (6 bases). Per germline, CDR1 SEHNR and CDR2 FQNEAQ (reference sequence). The CDR3 spans 15 residues. The V end lost 3 bases, the J end lost 0 bases, and 9 bases lay between the germline ends.

This clone was seen more than once but under ten times. This chain connects TRBV2 to TRBJ1-2; 10 positions match TRBD1. The CDR3 runs 13 residues. J gave up 8 bases and V 6 bases, and 6 bases lay outside the gene matches. The germline V gene encodes CDR1 SNHLY and CDR2 FYNNEI. CDR3 loop: CASSAGTGEGYTF. CDR3 coding DNA: TGTGCCAGCAGCGCCGGGACAGGGGAAGGCTACACCTTC. Supplemented by reference TRBV2 and TRBJ1-2, the full variable domain reads EPEVTQTPSHQVTQMGQEVILRCVPISNHLYFYWYRQILGQKVEFLVSFYNNEISEKSEIFDDQFSVERPDGSNFTLKIRSTKLEDSAMYFCASSAGTGEGYTFGSGTRLTVV.

The J gene is TRBJ1-4, the V gene TRBV29-1, with D tentatively TRBD1 (5 bases). Germline assignment: CDR1 SQVTM and CDR2 ANQGSEA. The V end was cut by 7 bases, the J end by 10 bases, with 13 bases between. The CDR3 contains 11 residues. The CDR3 DNA sequence: TGCAGCGCACTGGGGCTTGGAAAACTGTTTTTT. This sequence encodes CSALGLGKLFF. The full variable domain, in which reference TRBV29-1 and TRBJ1-4 provide the parts outside the CDR3, is SAVISQKPSRDICQRGTSLTIQCQVDSQVTMMFWYRQQPGQSLTLIATANQGSEATYESGFVIDKFPISRPNLTFSTLTVSNMSPEDSSIYLCSALGLGKLFFGSGTQLSVL.

This sequence joins TRBV29-1 and TRBJ2-3; 12 bases align to TRBD2. The V gene's germline CDR1 is SQVTM and CDR2 ANQGSEA. J lost 2 bases, V lost 7 bases, and 4 bases had no gene match. The CDR3 loop spans 14 amino acids. In DNA form, the CDR3 reads TGCAGCGGAACTAGCGGGAGGACCACAGATACGCAGTATTTT. This sequence encodes CSGTSGRTTDTQYF.

CDR3 in DNA: TGTGCCAGCAGCGTCGAGCCAGAGGCAGTAGAAGCTTTCTTT. Its protein product is CASSVEPEAVEAFF. The V gene is TRBV9, the J gene TRBJ1-1; D is ambiguous. The germline V gene encodes CDR1 SGDLS and CDR2 YYNGEE. This CDR3 comprises 14 residues. V lost 2 bases and J lost 8, with 16 bases in between.

The V gene is TRBV28, the J gene TRBJ2-1, with TRBD2 matching 13 bases. With V trimmed by 6 bases and J by 10 bases, 9 bases remained unmatched. Germline assignment: CDR1 MDHEN and CDR2 SYDVKM. The CDR3 has 15 residues. CDR3 sequence: CASSYGTSGIREQFF. The CDR3 bases are TGTGCCAGCAGCTACGGGACTAGCGGGATACGGGAGCAGTTCTTC.

The gene calls are TRBV6-5 and TRBJ2-5, with a possible D match to TRBD1 (6 bases). The germline V gene encodes CDR1 MNHEY and CDR2 SVGAGI. There are 14 residues in the CDR3. V lost 2 bases and J 5 bases, leaving 12 bases between the germline ends. This chain's CDR3 is CASSYGTSGETQYF. The DNA for the CDR3 is TGTGCCAGCAGTTACGGGACATCCGGTGAGACCCAGTACTTC.

The genes are TRBV5-1 and TRBJ1-2, with a tentative D call TRBD1 (6 bases). This CDR3 is built from 17 residues. Trimming took 4 bases from V and 4 from J, leaving 23 bases between them. Germline CDR1 and CDR2: SGHRS and YFSETQ. The CDR3 DNA reads TGCGCCAGCAGCCAGGCCGGGACAACCCTAAGTAGCTATGGCTACACCTTC. Amino acid sequence: CASSQAGTTLSSYGYTF.

The chain is built from TRBV29-1 and TRBJ1-4; perhaps TRBD1 as D (5 bases). V was cut by 3 bases and J by 7 bases, with 12 bases left in between. The CDR3 consists of 13 residues. The V gene's germline CDR1 is SQVTM and CDR2 ANQGSEA. This CDR3 is CSVEGGLGEKLFF. In DNA, the CDR3 is TGCAGCGTTGAGGGGGGTTTGGGTGAAAAACTGTTTTTT.

The chain uses TRBV11-1 and TRBJ2-2; 9 bases map to TRBD2. Per the germline V gene, CDR1 is SGHAT and CDR2 is FQDESV (reference sequence). The V and J ends lost 7 bases and 1 base, in that order; junction bases with no gene match: 13. The CDR3 length is 18 residues. CDR3 loop: CASTDVYVAGVNTGELFF. In nucleotides, the CDR3 is TGTGCCAGCACCGATGTTTATGTAGCGGGAGTGAACACCGGGGAGCTGTTTTTT.

The V call is TRBV7-2, the J call TRBJ2-3, with TRBD1 identical over 7 bases. Trimming removed 5 bases from V and 0 bases from J; junction bases left unmatched: 5. CDR3 length: 15 residues. Germline V gene sequence: CDR1 SGHTA, CDR2 FQGNSA. CDR3 protein: CASSRRGWSTDTQYF. The DNA of the CDR3 is TGTGCCAGCAGCCGCAGGGGGTGGAGCACAGATACGCAGTATTTT.

The chain links TRBV5-1 to TRBJ2-7; 7 bases line up with TRBD1. Germline-derived CDR1 and CDR2 are SGHRS and YFSETQ. Trimming at V came to 0 bases and at J to 3 bases, leaving 6 bases not matched to a gene. The CDR3 runs to 15 residues. CDR3: CASSLGVGGVYEQYF. The CDR3 DNA reads TGCGCCAGCAGCTTGGGTGTAGGGGGCGTCTACGAGCAGTACTTC.

CDR3 loop: CAWSVTGKGVETQYF. For the CDR3, the DNA is TGTGCCTGGAGTGTAACGGGAAAGGGGGTAGAGACCCAGTACTTC. This chain uses TRBV30 with TRBJ2-5; D might be TRBD1 (6 bases). CDR1 GTSNPN and CDR2 SVGIG come from the germline V gene (reference sequence). This CDR3 has 15 amino acids. V was cut by 0 bases and J by 4 bases, with 15 bases left in between.

As DNA, the CDR3 is TGTGCCAGTAAAAAGGGAGCAACTAATGAAAAACTGTTTTTT. Encoded protein: CASKKGATNEKLFF. V and J are TRBV19 and TRBJ1-4; D uncertain. The V end was cut by 7 bases, the J end by 0 bases, with 9 bases between. In germline, CDR1 is LNHDA, CDR2 SQIVND (reference sequence). This CDR3 comprises 14 residues.

The chain couples TRBV11-3 to TRBJ2-6; D is undetermined. Trimming took 5 bases from V and 3 from J, leaving 8 bases between them. The CDR3 runs to 14 residues. The V gene's germline CDR1 is SGHNT and CDR2 YENEEA. The CDR3 reads CASSPRGGANVLTF. The CDR3 DNA sequence: TGTGCCAGCAGCCCCCGCGGTGGGGCCAACGTCCTGACTTTC.

This clone was observed a handful of times. The chain carries TRBV1 and TRBJ2-7; TRBD2 is taken as the D call from the table, unchecked against the DNA. TRBV1 is deemed a pseudogene. The CDR3 spans 15 residues. The chain's CDR3 is CTSSHFREGFDEQYF. Written as DNA, the CDR3 is TGCACCAGCAGCCATTTCCGGGAGGGATTTGACGAGCAGTACTTC.

This chain links TRBV6-5 with TRBJ2-1; unclear D gene. V lost 4 bases and J 9 bases, leaving 13 bases between the germline ends. Germline values: CDR1 MNHEY, CDR2 SVGAGI. The CDR3 runs 13 residues. The CDR3 here is CASSLGVLGEQFF. CDR3 nucleotides: TGTGCCAGCAGTTTAGGAGTTTTGGGTGAGCAGTTCTTC.

This chain connects TRBV2 to TRBJ2-4; maybe TRBD1 (6 bases). The germline V gene has CDR1 SNHLY and CDR2 FYNNEI. The V end was cut by 7 bases, the J end by 0 bases, with 13 bases between. The CDR3 consists of 15 residues. CDR3 DNA sequence: TGTGCCAGCAATAGTAACAGGGTAGCCAAAAACATTCAGTACTTC. This translates into CASNSNRVAKNIQYF.